Below are 4 T cell receptor beta chains sequenced from a single sample in a study of blood T cell repertoires in COVID-19. Profiling relied on immunoSEQ multiplex PCR, and the TCRdb table lists in-frame clones only, not all of them. This table holds roughly 68,000 clones, about 88% found once. Source material: peripheral blood. All receptors derive from a woman aged 45-60 years with active COVID-19.

The chain combines TRBV7-8 with TRBJ2-3; TRBD2 aligns across 8 bases. The CDR3 has 15 amino acids. The V segment lost 5 bases and the J segment 4 bases; nucleotides outside the gene matches: 8. Germline V CDR1 and CDR2: SGHVS, FQNEAQ. For the CDR3, the DNA is TGTGCCAGCAGCGCTGTGGAGCGGGAGTCAGATACGCAGTATTTT. This translates into CASSAVERESDTQYF.

The rearrangement uses TRBV5-1 and TRBJ2-7, with 7 bases fitting TRBD2. Per germline, CDR1 SGHRS and CDR2 YFSETQ. V dropped 2 bases and J dropped 2; count of bases not matched to a gene: 13. This CDR3 is 17 amino acids long. CDR3 residues: CASSFGLADTRPYEQYF. CDR3 coding DNA: TGCGCCAGCAGCTTCGGGCTAGCGGATACTAGACCCTACGAGCAGTACTTC.

The CDR3 spells CASSRLAEYNEQFF. The DNA for the CDR3 is TGTGCCAGTAGTAGATTAGCGGAGTACAATGAGCAGTTCTTC. The genes are TRBV19 and TRBJ2-1, with D perhaps matching TRBD2 (6 bases). V gave up 4 bases and J gave up 4 bases, with 11 bases separating them. Germline loops: CDR1 LNHDA, CDR2 SQIVND (reference sequence). This CDR3 has 14 amino acids.

The chain uses TRBV29-1 and TRBJ1-2; D is undetermined. The CDR3 spans 16 residues. Trimming stripped 6 bases from V and 4 bases from J, with 24 bases between. The V gene's germline CDR1 is SQVTM and CDR2 ANQGSEA. For the CDR3, the DNA is TGCAGCGTCGTCCCCCTCGAAACAGAAGCAACCTATGGCTACACCTTC. It encodes CSVVPLETEATYGYTF.